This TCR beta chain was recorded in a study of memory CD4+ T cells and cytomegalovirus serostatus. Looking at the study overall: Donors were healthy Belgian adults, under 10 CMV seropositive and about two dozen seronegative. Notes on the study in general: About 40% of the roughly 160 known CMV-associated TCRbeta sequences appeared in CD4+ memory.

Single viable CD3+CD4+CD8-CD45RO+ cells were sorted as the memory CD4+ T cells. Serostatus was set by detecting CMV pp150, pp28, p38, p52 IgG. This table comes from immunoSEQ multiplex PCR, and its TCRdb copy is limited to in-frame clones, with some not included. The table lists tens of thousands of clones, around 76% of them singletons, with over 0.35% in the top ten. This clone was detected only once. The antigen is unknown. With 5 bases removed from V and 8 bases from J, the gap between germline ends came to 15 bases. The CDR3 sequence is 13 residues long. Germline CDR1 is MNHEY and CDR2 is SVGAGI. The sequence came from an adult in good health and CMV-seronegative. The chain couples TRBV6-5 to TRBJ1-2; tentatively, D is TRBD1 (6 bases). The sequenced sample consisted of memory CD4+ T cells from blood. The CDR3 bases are TGTGCCAGCAGTCCCCCGACAGGTGGGGGCTACACCTTC. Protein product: CASSPPTGGGYTF.